The 23 T cell receptor beta chains in this list originate from one sample, sequenced in a study of glioma-infiltrating T cells after dendritic cell vaccination. Assay used: immunoSEQ multiplex PCR; TCRdb lists only in-frame clones, some missing. This table has roughly 85,000 clones, approximately 81% appearing once. The time point here: after dendritic cell vaccination, including at tumor progression/relapse. The material sequenced was blood, taken after dendritic cell vaccination. These receptors were collected from a human donor with glioblastoma.

The gene calls are TRBV25-1 and TRBJ2-1; 8 bases line up with TRBD2. This CDR3 spans 11 amino acids. CDR1 and CDR2 from the germline V gene are MGHDK and SYGVNS. V lost 8 bases and J lost 14; bases outside the gene matches: 8. The CDR3 loop reads CASGKAGVEFF. CDR3 DNA sequence: TGTGCCAGCGGGAAAGCGGGGGTGGAGTTCTTC.

This clone was seen just once. The V gene is TRBV5-1, the J gene TRBJ2-5, with a tentative D call TRBD2 (5 bases). The CDR3 loop spans 15 amino acids. V was shortened by 3 bases and J by 1 base, with 13 bases between the two germline ends. Germline V gene lookup returns CDR1 SGHRS and CDR2 YFSETQ. For the CDR3, the DNA is TGCGCCAGCAGCTCCCGGGCGGGTCCCCAAGAGACCCAGTACTTC. It is translated as CASSSRAGPQETQYF.

V usage is TRBV18 and J usage is TRBJ2-7; 10 bases match TRBD2. Germline-derived CDR1 and CDR2 are KGHSH and LQKENI. V was clipped by 0 bases and J by 4 bases; unmatched bases: 0. The CDR3 has 14 amino acids. The DNA of the CDR3 is TGTGCCAGCTCACCACCGGGACTAGCGTACGAGCAGTACTTC. Amino acid sequence: CASSPPGLAYEQYF. The variable domain in full, with the rest retrieved from reference TRBV18 and TRBJ2-7, is NAGVMQNPRHLVRRRGQEARLRCSPMKGHSHVYWYRQLPEEGLKFMVYLQKENIIDESGMPKERFSAEFPKEGPSILRIQQVVRGDSAAYFCASSPPGLAYEQYFGPGTRLTVT.

The chain couples TRBV9 to TRBJ2-1, with TRBD2 matching 10 bases. The CDR3 loop spans 17 amino acids. With V trimmed by 3 bases and J by 4 bases, 10 bases remained unmatched. Germline CDR1 and CDR2: SGDLS and YYNGEE. This CDR3 is CASSARLAGGGYNEQFF. As DNA, the CDR3 is TGTGCCAGCAGCGCCCGACTAGCGGGCGGTGGATACAATGAGCAGTTCTTC.

The rearrangement links TRBV9 to TRBJ2-3; 9 positions match TRBD2. This CDR3 is built from 18 residues. The ends lost 0 bases at V and 0 bases at J; junction bases unmatched: 8. Germline CDR1 SGDLS, CDR2 YYNGEE. CDR3 nucleotides: TGTGCCAGCAGCGTAGCGGGTAGCGGGAGATTTAGCACAGATACGCAGTATTTT. It specifies CASSVAGSGRFSTDTQYF.

CDR3 in amino acids: CASSPTNNYQETQYF. In DNA, the CDR3 is TGTGCCAGCAGCCCGACTAACAACTACCAAGAGACCCAGTACTTC. The chain joins TRBV7-2 to TRBJ2-5, with D maybe TRBD2 (5 bases). CDR3 size: 15 residues. V dropped 5 bases and J dropped 0 bases, with 13 bases sitting between them. CDR1 is SGHTA and CDR2 is FQGNSA in the germline V gene.

The chain is built from TRBV7-8 and TRBJ1-4; 8 nucleotides agree with TRBD1. This CDR3 has 15 amino acids. Germline V gene data show CDR1 as SGHVS and CDR2 as FQNEAQ. Trimming took 5 bases from V and 8 from J; bases not matched to a gene: 10. CDR3 protein: CASSGRQGAYEKLFF. CDR3 in DNA: TGTGCCAGCAGCGGCCGTCAGGGGGCTTACGAAAAACTGTTTTTT. Using reference TRBV7-8 and TRBJ1-4 for the parts outside the CDR3, the full variable domain is GAGVSQSPRYKVAKRGQDVALRCDPISGHVSLFWYQQALGQGPEFLTYFQNEAQLDKSGLPSDRFFAERPEGSVSTLKIQRTQQEDSAVYLCASSGRQGAYEKLFFGSGTQLSVL.

This chain uses TRBV2 with TRBJ2-4; D gene unclear. V lost 5 bases to trimming and J lost 0 bases, with 8 bases between them. The CDR3 loop spans 14 amino acids. The germline CDR1 and CDR2 sequences are SNHLY and FYNNEI. The CDR3, as DNA: TGTGCCAGCAGTATCGTACTAGCCAAAAACATTCAGTACTTC. Translation gives CASSIVLAKNIQYF.

V gene TRBV25-1 combines with J gene TRBJ2-7; D may be TRBD2 (5 bases). Per germline, CDR1 MGHDK and CDR2 SYGVNS. The CDR3 is 16 residues long. Trimming took 4 bases from V and 0 from J, leaving 16 bases between them. The CDR3 region has the DNA TGTGCCAGCAGTGGGTTCGGACTGTACAACTCCTACGAGCAGTACTTC. It specifies CASSGFGLYNSYEQYF.

To note about this clone: The sample carries other DNA sequences with the same CDR3. The chain couples TRBV9 to TRBJ2-5, with 8 bases identical to TRBD1. Germline assignment: CDR1 SGDLS and CDR2 YYNGEE. The trim removed 1 base at V and 3 bases at J, leaving 2 bases unmatched. The CDR3 is made up of 14 amino acids. In DNA form, the CDR3 reads TGTGCCAGCAGCGTACAGGGGGCTGAAGAGACCCAGTACTTC. As protein: CASSVQGAEETQYF.

This chain links TRBV5-4 with TRBJ1-1, with D maybe TRBD1 (6 bases). V was pared by 3 bases and J by 4 bases, with 25 bases between. There are 18 residues in the CDR3. Germline V gene lookup returns CDR1 SGHNT and CDR2 YYREEE (reference sequence). The CDR3 coding sequence is TGTGCCAGCAGCTCCCCCCAAGGCATTGGGGGCGCGGGCACTGAAGCTTTCTTT. Amino acid sequence: CASSSPQGIGGAGTEAFF.

The chain uses TRBV5-6 and TRBJ2-5, with D possibly TRBD2 on 5 matching bases. The CDR3 totals 19 residues. Trimming shortened V by 0 bases and J by 5 bases, and 26 bases separated the two germline ends. The germline gives CDR1 SGHDT, CDR2 YYEEEE. The CDR3 DNA sequence: TGTGCCAGCAGCTTGGTTTTCGGTTCTGAGGGCGAGCAAGAGGAGACCCAGTACTTC. Translating gives CASSLVFGSEGEQEETQYF.

The CDR3 DNA sequence: TGTGCCAGCAGCCGGGACAGGAACAGCTATGGCTACACCTTC. This codes for CASSRDRNSYGYTF. This chain connects TRBV6-1 to TRBJ1-2; 8 bases fit TRBD1. V lost 6 bases, J lost 4 bases, and 7 bases stayed unmatched. Per the germline V gene, CDR1 is MNHNS and CDR2 is SASEGT. The CDR3 totals 14 residues.

The chain has TRBV4-1 and TRBJ2-7; 8 bases line up with TRBD1. The CDR3 is made up of 15 amino acids. After removal of 1 base from V and 2 bases from J, the junction contained 4 bases not matched to a gene. CDR1 is MGHRA, CDR2 YSYEKL, per germline. CDR3 region: CASSQGQGPAYEQYF. In DNA form, the CDR3 reads TGCGCCAGCAGCCAAGGACAGGGGCCTGCCTACGAGCAGTACTTC.

This chain links TRBV5-1 with TRBJ2-7; TRBD1 is a possible D gene (6 bases). Germline V CDR1 and CDR2: SGHRS, YFSETQ. The CDR3 loop spans 17 amino acids. V lost 0 bases and J 1 base, leaving 17 bases between the germline ends. CDR3 sequence reads: CASSLAETGHRSYEQYF. CDR3 DNA: TGCGCCAGCAGCTTGGCTGAAACGGGACACCGGTCCTACGAGCAGTACTTC.

The chain employs TRBV9 and TRBJ2-4; a weak D match, TRBD2 (6 bases). The CDR3 is 14 amino acids. Germline assignment: CDR1 SGDLS and CDR2 YYNGEE. V lost 0 bases and J lost 7, with 11 bases in between. CDR3 sequence: CASSVAGVGNIQYF. The CDR3 region has the DNA TGTGCCAGCAGCGTAGCGGGAGTGGGGAACATTCAGTACTTC.

The V call is TRBV5-4, the J call TRBJ2-5, with 9 nucleotides matching TRBD2. The V and J ends lost 5 bases and 3 bases, in that order; junction bases with no gene match: 8. The CDR3 loop spans 15 amino acids. Germline CDR1 is SGHNT and CDR2 is YYREEE (reference sequence). The DNA for the CDR3 is TGTGCCAGCAGACTAGAGCGGGGGGCGAAAGAGACCCAGTACTTC. Residues: CASRLERGAKETQYF.

The rearrangement uses TRBV7-6 and TRBJ1-2, with D maybe TRBD1 (6 bases). The CDR3 spans 15 residues. Trimming shortened V by 1 base and J by 5 bases, and 14 bases separated the two germline ends. Looked up from germline, CDR1 is SGHVS and CDR2 is FNYEAQ. For the CDR3, the DNA is TGTGCCAGCAGCTTAGATCAGGGGCTATCTTATGGCTACACCTTC. Protein: CASSLDQGLSYGYTF. The full variable domain, rest sourced from reference TRBV7-6 and TRBJ1-2, is GAGVSQSPRYKVTKRGQDVALRCDPISGHVSLYWYRQALGQGPEFLTYFNYEAQQDKSGLPNDRFSAERPEGSISTLTIQRTEQRDSAMYRCASSLDQGLSYGYTFGSGTRLTVV.

The chain couples TRBV2 to TRBJ1-2; 7 nucleotides agree with TRBD1. V lost 6 bases to trimming and J lost 6 bases; unmatched junction nucleotides: 7. Germline CDR1 is SNHLY and CDR2 is FYNNEI. This CDR3 is 13 amino acids long. The CDR3 bases are TGTGCCAGCAGCCCACAGGGGATAAATGGCTACACCTTC. It is translated as CASSPQGINGYTF.

The CDR3 loop reads CASSVAVRETQYF. The CDR3 nucleotides are TGTGCCAGCAGCGTAGCCGTCCGTGAGACCCAGTACTTC. J is TRBJ2-5 and V is TRBV9; D is undetermined. Germline assignment: CDR1 SGDLS and CDR2 YYNGEE. V lost 0 bases and J lost 5, with 8 bases in between. CDR3 size: 13 residues.

The rearrangement links TRBV7-2 to TRBJ2-1; 9 bases are a match to TRBD2. This CDR3 comprises 15 residues. V shed 11 bases and J 5 bases; nucleotides not matched to a gene: 13. Germline loops: CDR1 SGHTA, CDR2 FQGNSA. CDR3 sequence reads: CASRGGLAGNNEQFF. The CDR3 bases are TGTGCCTCAAGAGGTGGGCTAGCGGGGAACAATGAGCAGTTCTTC.

This chain uses TRBV5-1 with TRBJ2-3, with TRBD2 matching over 13 bases. V shed 0 bases and J 2 bases; nucleotides not matched to a gene: 3. The CDR3 has 17 amino acids. CDR1 SGHRS and CDR2 YFSETQ come from the germline V gene. The CDR3 sequence: CASSLGTSGGYTDTQYF. The CDR3, as DNA: TGCGCCAGCAGCTTGGGGACTAGCGGGGGATACACAGATACGCAGTATTTT.

The CDR3 sequence is CASIKDTNSGNTIYF. CDR3 DNA sequence: TGTGCCAGCATAAAAGACACCAACTCTGGAAACACCATATATTTT. The J gene is TRBJ1-3, the V gene TRBV6-6; D gene unclear. This CDR3 spans 15 amino acids. Germline assignment: CDR1 MNHNY and CDR2 SVGAGI (reference sequence). Deletions cut 7 bases from V and 0 bases from J, with 13 bases between.